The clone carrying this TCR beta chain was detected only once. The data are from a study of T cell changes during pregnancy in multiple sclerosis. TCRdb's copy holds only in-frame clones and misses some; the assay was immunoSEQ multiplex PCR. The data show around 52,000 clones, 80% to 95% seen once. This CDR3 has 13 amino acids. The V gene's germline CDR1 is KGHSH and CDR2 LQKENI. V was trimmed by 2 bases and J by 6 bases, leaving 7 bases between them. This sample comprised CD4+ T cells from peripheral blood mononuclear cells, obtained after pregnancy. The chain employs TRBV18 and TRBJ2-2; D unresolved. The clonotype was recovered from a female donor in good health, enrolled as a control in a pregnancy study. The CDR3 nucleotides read TGTGCCAGCTCACCAGGGCAGGCCGGGGAGCTGTTTTTT. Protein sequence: CASSPGQAGELFF.